This TCR beta chain originates from a study of blood T cells in healthy people across ages. Alongside a J-beta primer mix, a sample-barcoded 5' primer served in a second PCR lasting about 6 to 11 cycles. Each CDR3 protein is one row after TCRdb ran MiXCR on the 5' RACE reads. The sample lists approximately 2,000,000 distinct CDR3 sequences; roughly two fifths were seen once. The CDR3 extends over 14 amino acids. Trimming cost V 3 bases and J 8 bases; bases outside gene matches: 5. This sequence was found in a human donor in good health. The chain recombines TRBV12-3 or TRBV12-4 with TRBJ2-3; TRBD2 matches at 10 bases. What was sequenced was blood. The CDR3 bases are TGTGCCAGCAGTTTCCAGCGGGGGGGTTTTACGCAGTATTTT. It specifies CASSFQRGGFTQYF.